What follows describes a single T cell receptor (beta chain). The antigen remains unidentified. This sample is part of a study of cytomegalovirus exposure and HLA in healthy donors. Study-level background: Of several hundred genotyped donors, roughly 76% grouped in the Caucasian-associated ancestry cluster.

Study observations and caveats: Among TCR beta chains, those listed as cytomegalovirus-associated numbered 164. In a later analysis, parvovirus B19, influenza, CMV and Epstein-Barr virus appeared linked to several top co-occurrence clusters.

The PCR contained 60 Vbeta and 13 Jbeta primers. TCRdb keeps only in-frame clones here, not all; method: immunoSEQ multiplex PCR. The repertoire holds some 140,000 clones, with about 77% as singletons. V shed 6 bases and J 5 bases; nucleotides not matched to a gene: 5. The germline CDR1 and CDR2 sequences are MNHNS and SASEGT. The CDR3 runs 13 residues. The sample was PBMCs. This clonotype was obtained from a woman between 40 and 55 years old in good health and CMV-seronegative. The J gene is TRBJ1-1, the V gene TRBV6-1; 8 bases line up with TRBD1. The DNA for the CDR3 is TGTGCCAGCAGAACGGACAGGGAGACTGAAGCTTTCTTT. This sequence encodes CASRTDRETEAFF.